Detailed here is one T cell receptor (beta chain). The CDR3 totals 15 residues. Trimming cost V 2 bases and J 3 bases, with 11 bases left between them. The germline gives CDR1 SGHNT, CDR2 YYREEE (reference sequence). The authors' processing: Amplifying reference gene primers gave estimates of nucleated cell counts. Data came from immunoSEQ multiplex PCR; TCRdb stores just in-frame clones and leaves some out. V and J calls and clone size are given by that table; D and trimming were obtained from the DNA. This sample has 220,000 or so clones; around 90% occur once, and the top ten carry over 0.75%. This sample stems from a study of blood T cell repertoires in COVID-19. The overall study: Sources were T cells, B-cell-depleted T cells, or PBMCs; the material itself was cDNA or gDNA.

The chain employs TRBV5-4 and TRBJ2-2, with D perhaps TRBD2 (6 bases). The source is a man aged 55 to 70 with COVID-19, enrolled during active disease. Sequencing was done on a sample of peripheral blood. The DNA of the CDR3 is TGTGCCAGCAGCTTTCCCGGGAGCGACACCGGGGAGCTGTTTTTT. Its translation is CASSFPGSDTGELFF.